A single sample gave rise to the 2 T cell receptor beta chains below, sequenced in a study of blood T cell repertoires in COVID-19. Generated by immunoSEQ multiplex PCR, the TCRdb table keeps only in-frame clones and is missing some. The sample has 25,000 or so clones; about nine tenths are singletons. The sequenced sample consisted of peripheral blood. The receptor source for this set is a woman of 80 years or more with acute or convalescent COVID-19.

V is TRBV7-9 and J is TRBJ2-7, with 9 bases aligning to TRBD1. Germline loops: CDR1 SEHNR, CDR2 FQNEAQ (reference sequence). The V segment lost 4 bases and the J segment 6 bases; nucleotides outside the gene matches: 10. The CDR3 consists of 15 residues. CDR3 nucleotide sequence: TGTGCCAGCAGCTCATATAACAGGGGGCTCGGCGAGCAGTACTTC. Amino acid sequence: CASSSYNRGLGEQYF.

The chain links TRBV25-1 to TRBJ1-5; D gene unclear. Germline V gene sequence: CDR1 MGHDK, CDR2 SYGVNS. V lost 1 base to trimming and J lost 7 bases, with 11 bases between them. CDR3 length equals 14 residues. CDR3 loop: CASSEFNLGQPQHF. The CDR3 DNA sequence: TGTGCCAGCAGTGAATTTAACTTGGGCCAGCCCCAGCATTTT.